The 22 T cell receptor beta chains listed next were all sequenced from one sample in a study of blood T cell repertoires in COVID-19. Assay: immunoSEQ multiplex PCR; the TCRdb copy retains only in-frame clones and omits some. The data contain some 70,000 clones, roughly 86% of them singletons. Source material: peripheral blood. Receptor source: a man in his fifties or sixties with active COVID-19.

The CDR3 DNA reads TGTGCCAGCAGCTGGAGCGTACTAGCGGGGGGCGGCACAGATACGCAGTATTTT. It encodes CASSWSVLAGGGTDTQYF. The chain couples TRBV7-8 to TRBJ2-3; 12 nucleotides agree with TRBD2. CDR1 is SGHVS and CDR2 is FQNEAQ in the germline V gene. The CDR3 has 18 residues. With 4 bases clipped from V and 1 base from J, the junction kept 9 bases outside the gene matches.

The CDR3 spells CASSLLGSGRAGELFF. For the CDR3, the DNA is TGTGCCAGCAGCTTATTAGGTAGCGGGAGAGCCGGGGAGCTGTTTTTT. This chain uses TRBV7-2 with TRBJ2-2, with 9 bases lining up with TRBD2. CDR3 length: 16 residues. V was pared by 2 bases and J by 6 bases, with 7 bases of the junction left unmatched. The germline V gene has CDR1 SGHTA and CDR2 FQGNSA. Supplemented by reference TRBV7-2 and TRBJ2-2, the full variable domain reads GAGVSQSPSNKVTEKGKDVELRCDPISGHTALYWYRQSLGQGLEFLIYFQGNSAPDKSGLPSDRFSAERTGGSVSTLTIQRTQQEDSAVYLCASSLLGSGRAGELFFGEGSRLTVL.

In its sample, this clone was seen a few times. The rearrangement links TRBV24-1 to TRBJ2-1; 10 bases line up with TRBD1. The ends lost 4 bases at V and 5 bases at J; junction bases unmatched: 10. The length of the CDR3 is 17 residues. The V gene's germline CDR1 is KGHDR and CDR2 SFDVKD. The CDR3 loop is CATSDTLAGTGDNEQFF. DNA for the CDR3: TGTGCCACCAGTGACACCCTCGCCGGGACAGGGGACAATGAGCAGTTCTTC.

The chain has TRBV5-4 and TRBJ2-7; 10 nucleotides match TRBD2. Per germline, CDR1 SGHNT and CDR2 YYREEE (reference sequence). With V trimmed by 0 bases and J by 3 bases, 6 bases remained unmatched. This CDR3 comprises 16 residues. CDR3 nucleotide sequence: TGTGCCAGCAGCTTGGGAGGAGCGGGGGGGGACTACGAGCAGTACTTC. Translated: CASSLGGAGGDYEQYF.

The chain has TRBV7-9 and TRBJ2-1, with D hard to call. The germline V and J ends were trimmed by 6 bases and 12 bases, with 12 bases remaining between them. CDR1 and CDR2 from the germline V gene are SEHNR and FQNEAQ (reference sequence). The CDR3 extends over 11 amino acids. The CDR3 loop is CASSLTGLQFF. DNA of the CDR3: TGTGCCAGCAGTCTAACCGGGTTGCAGTTCTTC. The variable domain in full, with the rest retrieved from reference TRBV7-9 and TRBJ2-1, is DTGVSQNPRHKITKRGQNVTFRCDPISEHNRLYWYRQTLGQGPEFLTYFQNEAQLEKSRLLSDRFSAERPKGSFSTLEIQRTEQGDSAMYLCASSLTGLQFFGPGTRLTVL.

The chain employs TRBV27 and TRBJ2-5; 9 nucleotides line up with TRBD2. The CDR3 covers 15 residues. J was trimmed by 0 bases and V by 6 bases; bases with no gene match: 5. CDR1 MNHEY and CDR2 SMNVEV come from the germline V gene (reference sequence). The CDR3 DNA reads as TGTGCCAGCAGCTGGCTAGCGGGGTACCAAGAGACCCAGTACTTC. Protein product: CASSWLAGYQETQYF.

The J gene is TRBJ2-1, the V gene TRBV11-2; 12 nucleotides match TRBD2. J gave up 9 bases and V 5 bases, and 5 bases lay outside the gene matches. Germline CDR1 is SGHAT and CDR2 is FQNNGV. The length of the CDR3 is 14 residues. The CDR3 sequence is CASSLAGGPFEQFF. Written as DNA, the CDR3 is TGTGCCAGCAGCCTAGCGGGGGGGCCATTTGAGCAGTTCTTC.

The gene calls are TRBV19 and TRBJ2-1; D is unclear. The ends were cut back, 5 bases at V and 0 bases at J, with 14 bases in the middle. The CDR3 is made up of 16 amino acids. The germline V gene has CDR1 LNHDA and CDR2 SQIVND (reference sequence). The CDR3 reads CASSSRLSSSYNEQFF. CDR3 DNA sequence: TGTGCCAGTAGTTCCAGACTTTCGAGCTCCTACAATGAGCAGTTCTTC.

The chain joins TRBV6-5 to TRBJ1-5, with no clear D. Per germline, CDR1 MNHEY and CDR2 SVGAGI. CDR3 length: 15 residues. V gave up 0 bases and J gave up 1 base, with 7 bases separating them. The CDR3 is CASSYSLQSNQPQHF. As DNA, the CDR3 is TGTGCCAGCAGTTACTCGTTACAGAGCAATCAGCCCCAGCATTTT.

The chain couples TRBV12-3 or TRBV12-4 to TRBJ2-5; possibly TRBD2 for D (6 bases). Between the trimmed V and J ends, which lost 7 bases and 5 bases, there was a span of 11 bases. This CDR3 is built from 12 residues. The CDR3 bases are TGTGCCAGCAAACAAGCGGGCGAGACCCAGTACTTC. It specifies CASKQAGETQYF.

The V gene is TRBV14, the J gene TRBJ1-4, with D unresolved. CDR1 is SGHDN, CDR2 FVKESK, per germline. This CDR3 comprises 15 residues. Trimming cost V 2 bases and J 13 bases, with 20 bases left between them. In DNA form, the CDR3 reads TGTGCCAGCAGCCAAAGCCCGAACCCTGATGTTCGACTGTTTTTT. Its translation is CASSQSPNPDVRLFF.

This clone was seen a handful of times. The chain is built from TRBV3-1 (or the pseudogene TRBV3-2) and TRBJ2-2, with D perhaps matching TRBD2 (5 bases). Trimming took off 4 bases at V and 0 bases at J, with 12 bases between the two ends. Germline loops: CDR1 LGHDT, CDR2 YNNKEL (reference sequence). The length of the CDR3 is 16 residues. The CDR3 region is CASSRGHGTNTGELFF. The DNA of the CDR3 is TGTGCCAGCAGCCGAGGGCACGGCACGAACACCGGGGAGCTGTTTTTT.

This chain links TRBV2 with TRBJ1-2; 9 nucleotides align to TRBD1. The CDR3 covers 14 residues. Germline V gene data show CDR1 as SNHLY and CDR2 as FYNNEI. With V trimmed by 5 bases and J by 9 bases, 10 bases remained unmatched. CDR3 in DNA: TGTGCCAGCAGTAAGGGAGGGACAGGGACCCGCTACACCTTC. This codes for CASSKGGTGTRYTF.

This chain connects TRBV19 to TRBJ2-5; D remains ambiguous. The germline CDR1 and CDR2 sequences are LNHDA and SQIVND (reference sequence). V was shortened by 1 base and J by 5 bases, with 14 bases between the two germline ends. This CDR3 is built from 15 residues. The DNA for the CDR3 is TGTGCCAGTAGTATAGGTCAGGTTACTCTCGAGACCCAGTACTTC. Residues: CASSIGQVTLETQYF. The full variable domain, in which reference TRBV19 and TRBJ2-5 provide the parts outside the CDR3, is DGGITQSPKYLFRKEGQNVTLSCEQNLNHDAMYWYRQDPGQGLRLIYYSQIVNDFQKGDIAEGYSVSREKKESFPLTVTSAQKNPTAFYLCASSIGQVTLETQYFGPGTRLLVL.

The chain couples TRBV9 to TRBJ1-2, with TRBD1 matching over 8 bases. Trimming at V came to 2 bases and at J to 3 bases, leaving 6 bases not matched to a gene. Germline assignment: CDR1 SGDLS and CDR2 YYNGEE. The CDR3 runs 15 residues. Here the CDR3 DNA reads TGTGCCAGCAGCGTCCGGACAGGGTTCGACTATGGCTACACCTTC. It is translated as CASSVRTGFDYGYTF.

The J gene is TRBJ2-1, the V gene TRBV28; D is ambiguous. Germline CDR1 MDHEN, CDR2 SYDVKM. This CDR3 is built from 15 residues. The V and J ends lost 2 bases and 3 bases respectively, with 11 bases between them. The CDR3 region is CASSLSSAVYNEQFF. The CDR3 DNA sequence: TGTGCCAGCAGTTTAAGCAGTGCGGTCTACAATGAGCAGTTCTTC.

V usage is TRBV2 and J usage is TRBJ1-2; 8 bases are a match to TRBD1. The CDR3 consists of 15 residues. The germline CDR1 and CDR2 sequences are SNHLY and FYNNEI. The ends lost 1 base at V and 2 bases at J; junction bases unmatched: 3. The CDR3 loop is CASSEESGGNYGYTF. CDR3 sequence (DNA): TGTGCCAGCAGTGAAGAGTCAGGGGGCAACTATGGCTACACCTTC.

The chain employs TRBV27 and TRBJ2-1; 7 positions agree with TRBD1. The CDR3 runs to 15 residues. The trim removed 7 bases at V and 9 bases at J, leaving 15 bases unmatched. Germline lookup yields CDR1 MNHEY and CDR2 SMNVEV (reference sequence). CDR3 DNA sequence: TGTGCCAGCACCTCGAGAACCCGACAGGGTATTGAGCAGTTCTTC. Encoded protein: CASTSRTRQGIEQFF.

The CDR3: CASSQEWSEYNEQFF. The CDR3 DNA follows: TGTGCCAGCAGCCAAGAGTGGTCCGAGTACAATGAGCAGTTCTTC. This chain uses TRBV4-2 with TRBJ2-1; D gene unclear. Trimming stripped 0 bases from V and 4 bases from J, with 10 bases between. This CDR3 is built from 15 residues. CDR1 is LGHNA, CDR2 YNFKEQ, per germline.

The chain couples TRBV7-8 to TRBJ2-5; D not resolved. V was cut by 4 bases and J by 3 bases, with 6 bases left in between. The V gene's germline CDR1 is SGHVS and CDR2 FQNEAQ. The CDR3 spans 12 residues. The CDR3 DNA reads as TGTGCCAGCAGCTCGGGTGAAGAGACCCAGTACTTC. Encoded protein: CASSSGEETQYF. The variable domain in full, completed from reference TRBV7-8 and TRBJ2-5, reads GAGVSQSPRYKVAKRGQDVALRCDPISGHVSLFWYQQALGQGPEFLTYFQNEAQLDKSGLPSDRFFAERPEGSVSTLKIQRTQQEDSAVYLCASSSGEETQYFGPGTRLLVL.

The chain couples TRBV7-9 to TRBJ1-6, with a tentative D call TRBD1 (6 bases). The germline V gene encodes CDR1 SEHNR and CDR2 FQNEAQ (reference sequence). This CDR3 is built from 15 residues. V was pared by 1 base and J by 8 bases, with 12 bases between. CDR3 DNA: TGTGCCAGCAGCTTAGGAGACAGGATGGATTCACCCCTCCACTTT. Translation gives CASSLGDRMDSPLHF.

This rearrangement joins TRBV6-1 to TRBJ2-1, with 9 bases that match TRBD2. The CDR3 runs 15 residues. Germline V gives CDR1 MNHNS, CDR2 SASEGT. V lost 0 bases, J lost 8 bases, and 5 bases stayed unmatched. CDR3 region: CASSEAAGGPYEQFF. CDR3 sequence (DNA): TGTGCCAGCAGTGAAGCGGCGGGGGGGCCCTATGAGCAGTTCTTC.